This T cell receptor (beta chain) comes out of a study of blood T cell repertoires in COVID-19. Study at large: Acute-phase and convalescent COVID-19 samples originated in the United States, Italy and Spain. Nucleic acid was either cDNA or gDNA, and it came from T cells, B-cell-depleted T cells, or PBMCs.

The CDR3 loop spans 15 amino acids. Unmatched junction bases numbered 4, after V lost 0 bases and J lost 4 bases. CDR1 is LNHNV and CDR2 is YYDKDF in the germline V gene (reference sequence). In the original analysis: How many nucleated cells were present was estimated from reference gene primer amplification. Sequenced by immunoSEQ multiplex PCR; TCRdb stores in-frame clones only, minus some. The V and J calls and clone size were taken over from that table, and D and trimming were inferred from the DNA. The data contain fewer than 350,000 clones, 88% of them singletons. The sample comprised peripheral blood. The chain has TRBV15 and TRBJ1-1; 8 nucleotides agree with TRBD1. The TCR sequence derives from a man aged 18 to 29 with active or convalescent COVID-19. CDR3 in amino acids: CATSRENRGGTEAFF. CDR3 nucleotide sequence: TGTGCCACCAGCAGAGAAAACAGGGGGGGCACTGAAGCTTTCTTT.